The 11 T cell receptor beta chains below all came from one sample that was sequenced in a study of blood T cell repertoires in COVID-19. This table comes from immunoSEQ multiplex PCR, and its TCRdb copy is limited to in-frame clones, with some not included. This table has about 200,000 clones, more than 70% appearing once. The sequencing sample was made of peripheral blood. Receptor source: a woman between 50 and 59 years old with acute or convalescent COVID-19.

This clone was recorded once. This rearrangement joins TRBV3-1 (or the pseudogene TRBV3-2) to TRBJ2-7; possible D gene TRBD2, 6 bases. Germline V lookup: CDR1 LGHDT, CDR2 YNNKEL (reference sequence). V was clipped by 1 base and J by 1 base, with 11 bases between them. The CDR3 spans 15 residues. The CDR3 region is CASSQVGAGSYEQYF. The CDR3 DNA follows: TGTGCCAGCAGCCAAGTGGGCGCGGGATCCTACGAGCAGTACTTC.

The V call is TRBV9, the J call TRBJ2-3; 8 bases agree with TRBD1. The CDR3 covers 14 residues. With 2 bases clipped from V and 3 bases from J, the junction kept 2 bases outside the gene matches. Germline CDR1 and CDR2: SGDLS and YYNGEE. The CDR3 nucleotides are TGTGCCAGCAGCGTCAGGGGGCGAACAGATACGCAGTATTTT. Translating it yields CASSVRGRTDTQYF.

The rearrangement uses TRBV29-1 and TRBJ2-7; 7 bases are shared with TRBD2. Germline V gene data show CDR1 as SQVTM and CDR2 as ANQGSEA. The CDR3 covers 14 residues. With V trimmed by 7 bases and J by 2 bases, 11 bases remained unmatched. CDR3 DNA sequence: TGCAGCGGGGCTACCGGGACTACTGCCTACGAGCAGTACTTC. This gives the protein CSGATGTTAYEQYF.

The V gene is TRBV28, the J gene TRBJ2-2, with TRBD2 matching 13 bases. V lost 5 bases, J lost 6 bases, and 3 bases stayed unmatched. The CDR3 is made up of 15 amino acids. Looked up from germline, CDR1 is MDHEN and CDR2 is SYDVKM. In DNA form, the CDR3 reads TGTGCCAGCAGTCGGACTAGCGGGAGATCCGGGGAGCTGTTTTTT. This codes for CASSRTSGRSGELFF.

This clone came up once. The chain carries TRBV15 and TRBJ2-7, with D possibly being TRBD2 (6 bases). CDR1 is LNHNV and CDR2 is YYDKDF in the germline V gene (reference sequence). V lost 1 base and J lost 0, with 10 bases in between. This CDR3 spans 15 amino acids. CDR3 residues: CATSRGRGNSYEQYF. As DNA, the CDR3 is TGTGCCACCAGCAGAGGCCGGGGGAACTCCTACGAGCAGTACTTC. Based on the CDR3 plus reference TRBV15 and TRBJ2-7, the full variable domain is DAMVIQNPRYQVTQFGKPVTLSCSQTLNHNVMYWYQQKSSQAPKLLFHYYDKDFNNEADTPDNFQSRRPNTSFCFLDIRSPGLGDTAMYLCATSRGRGNSYEQYFGPGTRLTVT.

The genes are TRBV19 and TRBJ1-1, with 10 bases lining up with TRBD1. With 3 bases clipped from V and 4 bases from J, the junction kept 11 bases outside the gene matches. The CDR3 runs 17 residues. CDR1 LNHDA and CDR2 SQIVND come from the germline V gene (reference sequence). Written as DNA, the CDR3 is TGTGCCAGTAGTATCGGGGTTTCGACAGGGGGCATCACTGAAGCTTTCTTT. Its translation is CASSIGVSTGGITEAFF.

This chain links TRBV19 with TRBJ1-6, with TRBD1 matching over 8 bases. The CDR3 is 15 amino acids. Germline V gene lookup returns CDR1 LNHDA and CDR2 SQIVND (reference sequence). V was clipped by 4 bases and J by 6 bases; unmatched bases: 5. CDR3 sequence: CASSTRQGPNSPLHF. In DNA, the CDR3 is TGTGCCAGTAGTACTCGACAGGGGCCTAATTCACCCCTCCACTTT.

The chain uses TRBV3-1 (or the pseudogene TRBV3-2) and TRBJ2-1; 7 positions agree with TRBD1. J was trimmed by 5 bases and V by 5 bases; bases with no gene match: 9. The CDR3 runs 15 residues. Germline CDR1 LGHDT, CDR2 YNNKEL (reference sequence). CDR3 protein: CASSYRGPTNNEQFF. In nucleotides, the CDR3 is TGTGCCAGCAGCTACAGGGGACCCACCAACAATGAGCAGTTCTTC.

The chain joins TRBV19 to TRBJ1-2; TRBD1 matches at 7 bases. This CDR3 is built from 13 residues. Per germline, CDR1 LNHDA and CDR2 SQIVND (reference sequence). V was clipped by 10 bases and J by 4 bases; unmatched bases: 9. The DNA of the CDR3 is TGTGCCACCTCACAGGGGCAGGGCTATGGCTACACCTTC. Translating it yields CATSQGQGYGYTF.

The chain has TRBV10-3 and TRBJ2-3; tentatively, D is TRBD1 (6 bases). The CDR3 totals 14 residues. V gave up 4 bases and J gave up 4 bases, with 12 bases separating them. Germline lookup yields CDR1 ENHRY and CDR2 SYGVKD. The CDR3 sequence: CAISVQGKADTQYF. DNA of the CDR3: TGTGCCATCAGTGTCCAGGGGAAGGCAGATACGCAGTATTTT.

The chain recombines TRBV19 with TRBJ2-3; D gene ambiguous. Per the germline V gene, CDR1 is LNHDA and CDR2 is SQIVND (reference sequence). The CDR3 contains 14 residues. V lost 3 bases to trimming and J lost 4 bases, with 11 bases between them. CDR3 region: CASSIPPPADTQYF. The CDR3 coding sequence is TGTGCCAGTAGTATCCCTCCTCCTGCAGATACGCAGTATTTT.